These T cell receptor beta chains were read from a single sample in a study of blood T cells in healthy people across ages. Via MiXCR, TCRdb re-called the 5' RACE reads, giving one row per CDR3 protein. The sample shows more than 800,000 distinct CDR3 sequences, more than 25% of them seen only once. The specimen was blood. These receptors all come from a woman at least 80 years old in good health. CDR3s include the opening cysteine and the closing phenylalanine or tryptophan. Each record gives: V gene, J gene, CDR3 protein.

v_gene: TRBV6-2/TRBV6-3; j_gene: TRBJ2-3; CDR3aa: CACSISRRNTDTQYF
v_gene: TRBV20-1; j_gene: TRBJ2-3; CDR3aa: CSARDSGGTGTDTQYF
v_gene: TRBV6-6; j_gene: TRBJ1-1; CDR3aa: CASIHGGVRDNTEAFF
v_gene: TRBV6-2/TRBV6-3; j_gene: TRBJ2-5; CDR3aa: CASSYSRASGGSRGTQYF
v_gene: TRBV19; j_gene: TRBJ1-1; CDR3aa: CASTFRGGGTEAFF
v_gene: TRBV12-3/TRBV12-4; j_gene: TRBJ2-7; CDR3aa: CASSLGAHEQYF
v_gene: TRBV6-2/TRBV6-3; j_gene: TRBJ2-7; CDR3aa: CASSRGGFGYEQYF
v_gene: TRBV20-1; j_gene: TRBJ2-7; CDR3aa: CSARETVYEQYF
v_gene: TRBV12-3/TRBV12-4; j_gene: TRBJ2-3; CDR3aa: CASSPGTSGGSADAQYF
v_gene: TRBV9; j_gene: TRBJ1-2; CDR3aa: CASSGGRGTGNGYTF
v_gene: TRBV4-2; j_gene: TRBJ2-3; CDR3aa: CASSQPGGVDTQYF
v_gene: TRBV7-8; j_gene: TRBJ2-1; CDR3aa: CASSSGGWTSIRGGLGNEQFF
v_gene: TRBV15; j_gene: TRBJ1-2; CDR3aa: CATSRDRTDYGYTF
v_gene: TRBV7-2; j_gene: TRBJ2-2; CDR3aa: CASTSSTGELFF
v_gene: TRBV20-1; j_gene: TRBJ2-3; CDR3aa: CSAREPGPQAGTDTQYF
v_gene: TRBV7-9; j_gene: TRBJ2-5; CDR3aa: CASSLGTQSMYQETQYF
v_gene: TRBV6-5; j_gene: TRBJ2-5; CDR3aa: CTSSYDREGETQYF
v_gene: TRBV6-5; j_gene: TRBJ2-7; CDR3aa: CASSYSGPTYEQYF
v_gene: TRBV10-3; j_gene: TRBJ2-2; CDR3aa: CAIRGTGNTGELFF
v_gene: TRBV3-1; j_gene: -; CDR3aa: CASSTRLHEQYF
v_gene: TRBV20-1; j_gene: TRBJ1-5; CDR3aa: CKLHEGSSNQPQHF
v_gene: TRBV20-1; j_gene: TRBJ2-5; CDR3aa: CSARGGGTRDSYQETQYF
v_gene: TRBV6-5; j_gene: TRBJ2-1; CDR3aa: CASSYPSGGNEQFF
v_gene: TRBV10-3; j_gene: TRBJ2-3; CDR3aa: CAISASGRTDTQYF